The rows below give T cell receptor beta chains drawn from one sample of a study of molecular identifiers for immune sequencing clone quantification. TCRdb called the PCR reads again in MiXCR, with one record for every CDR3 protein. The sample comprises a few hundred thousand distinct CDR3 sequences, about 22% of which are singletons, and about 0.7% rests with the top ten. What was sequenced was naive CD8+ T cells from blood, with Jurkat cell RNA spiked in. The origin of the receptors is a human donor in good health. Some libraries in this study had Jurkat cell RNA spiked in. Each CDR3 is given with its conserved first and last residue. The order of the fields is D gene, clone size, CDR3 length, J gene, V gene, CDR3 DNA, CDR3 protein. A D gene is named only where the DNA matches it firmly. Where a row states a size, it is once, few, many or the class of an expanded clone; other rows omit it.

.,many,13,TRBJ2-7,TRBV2,TGTGCCAGCAGTGGAGGAAGGGCCTACGAGCAGTACTTC,CASSGGRAYEQYF
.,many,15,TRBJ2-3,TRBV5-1,TGCGCCAGCAGTCTGGACGAAGCGAGCACAGATACGCAGTATTTT,CASSLDEASTDTQYF
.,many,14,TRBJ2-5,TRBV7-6,TGTGCCAGCAGCACCCAGGGGTACCAAGAGACCCAGTACTTC,CASSTQGYQETQYF
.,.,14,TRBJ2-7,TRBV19,TGTGCCAGTAGTATAGGGGCCTACAGTTACGAGCAGTACTTC,CASSIGAYSYEQYF
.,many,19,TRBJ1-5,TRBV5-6,TGTGCCAGCAGCTGGAGTGGGGTTTCAGGGGTAGCCCTAAGCCAGCCCCAGCATTTT,CASSWSGVSGVALSQPQHF
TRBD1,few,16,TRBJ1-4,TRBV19,TGTGCCAGTAGTAACGGCCGGGACAGACCAAATGAAAAACTGTTTTTT,CASSNGRDRPNEKLFF
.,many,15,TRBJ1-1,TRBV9,TGTGCCAGCAGCGAAGACGGCAACATGAACACTGAAGCTTTCTTT,CASSEDGNMNTEAFF
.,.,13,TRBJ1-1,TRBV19,TGTGCCAGTAGACCCCCACAGGGTACTGAAGCTTTCTTT,CASRPPQGTEAFF
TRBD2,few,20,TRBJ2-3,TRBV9,TGTGCCAGCAGCGCACGACTAGCGGGTCCCTCGGGTCCTAGCACAGATACGCAGTATTTT,CASSARLAGPSGPSTDTQYF
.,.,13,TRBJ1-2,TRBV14,TGTGCCAGCAGCCCTACGGACGGCTATGGCTACACCTTC,CASSPTDGYGYTF
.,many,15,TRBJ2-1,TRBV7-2,TGTGCCAGCAGCCCGGAGGGCTACCGTGTCGATGAGCAGTTCTTC,CASSPEGYRVDEQFF
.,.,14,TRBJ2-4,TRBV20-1,TGCAGTGCTAGAGATGACCGGACCGCAAACATTCAGTACTTC,CSARDDRTANIQYF
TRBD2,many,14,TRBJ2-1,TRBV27,TGTGCCAGCAGCCCGGGACTAGCTTTGCATGAGCAGTTCTTC,CASSPGLALHEQFF
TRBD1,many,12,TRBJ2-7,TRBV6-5,TGTGCCAGCAGAACAGGGGAGAACGAGCAGTACTTC,CASRTGENEQYF
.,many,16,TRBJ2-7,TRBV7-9,TGTGCCAGCAGCTCCCCGATGGCGGGACTGTTGGGCGAGCAGTACTTC,CASSSPMAGLLGEQYF
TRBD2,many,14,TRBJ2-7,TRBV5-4,TGTGCCAGCAGCTTTGAAGCGGGGGCTTTCGAGCAGTACTTC,CASSFEAGAFEQYF
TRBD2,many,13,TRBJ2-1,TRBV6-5,TGTGCCAGCAGTCCCGGGACTAGTTTTGAGCAGTTCTTC,CASSPGTSFEQFF
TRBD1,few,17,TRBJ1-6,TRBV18,TGTGCCAGCTCACCCCTGGACAGGGGCAGAAATAATTCACCCCTCCACTTT,CASSPLDRGRNNSPLHF
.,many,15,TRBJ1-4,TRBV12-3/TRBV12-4,TGTGCCAGCAGTCCAGGACCTGGCGGCGGCGAAAAACTGTTTTTT,CASSPGPGGGEKLFF
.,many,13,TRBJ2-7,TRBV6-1,TGTGCCAGCGGGCTTGCGGGGACCTACGAGCAGTACTTC,CASGLAGTYEQYF
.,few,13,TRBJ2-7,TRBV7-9,TGTGCCAGCAGCCAGGACGCAACCTACGAGCAGTACTTC,CASSQDATYEQYF
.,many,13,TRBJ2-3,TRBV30,TGTGCCTGGAGTGTTCTCGGTACAGATACGCAGTATTTT,CAWSVLGTDTQYF
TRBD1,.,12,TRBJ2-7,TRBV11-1,TGTGCCAGCAGCCCAGGGGGCCACGAGCAGTACTTC,CASSPGGHEQYF
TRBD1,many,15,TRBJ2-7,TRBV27,TGTGCCAGCAGGCAAACAGGGGGTGGGTCCTACGAGCAGTACTTC,CASRQTGGGSYEQYF
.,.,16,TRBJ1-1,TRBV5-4,TGTGCCAGCAGCCCCTCCCGGCAGGGATCGAACACTGAAGCTTTCTTT,CASSPSRQGSNTEAFF
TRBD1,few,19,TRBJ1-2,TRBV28,TGTGCCAGCAGTTTACTGTTGGGGGGACAGTCATCAGCTAACTATGGCTACACCTTC,CASSLLLGGQSSANYGYTF
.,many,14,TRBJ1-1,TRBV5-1,TGCGCCAGCAGCTTTCGGGCAGGGAACACTGAAGCTTTCTTT,CASSFRAGNTEAFF
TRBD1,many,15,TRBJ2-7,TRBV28,TGTGCCAGCAGTCCGCGCGGGACAGGACGCTACGAGCAGTACTTC,CASSPRGTGRYEQYF
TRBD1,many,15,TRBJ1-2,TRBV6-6,TGTGCCAGCAGTGAAAGGGACAGCTGGGGCTATGGCTACACCTTC,CASSERDSWGYGYTF
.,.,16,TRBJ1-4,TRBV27,TGTGCCAGCAGTTTATCTGTGGGGCCCCAGTTTGAAAAACTGTTTTTT,CASSLSVGPQFEKLFF
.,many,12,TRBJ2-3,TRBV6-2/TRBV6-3,TGTGCCAGCAGTCTCCTTCTGGATACGCAGTATTTT,CASSLLLDTQYF
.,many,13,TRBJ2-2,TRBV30,TGTGCCTGGAGCCTACCGGGATCCGGGGAGCTGTTTTTT,CAWSLPGSGELFF
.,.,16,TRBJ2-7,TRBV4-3,TGCGCCAGCAGCCAAGATGTAGGCGGAAGCTCCTACGAGCGGTACTTC,CASSQDVGGSSYERYF
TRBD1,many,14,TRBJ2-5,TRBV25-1,TGTGCCAGCAGTGAAGGACAGGGTTTGGAGACCCAGTACTTC,CASSEGQGLETQYF
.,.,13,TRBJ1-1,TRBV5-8,TGTGCCAGCAGCTTGGAGGGCGACGGTGAAGCTTTCTTT,CASSLEGDGEAFF
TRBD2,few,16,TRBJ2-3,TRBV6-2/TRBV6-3,TGTGCCAGCAGTTACATGGTTGGTAGCGGGGAAGATACGCAGTATTTT,CASSYMVGSGEDTQYF
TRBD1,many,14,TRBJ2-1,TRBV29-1,TGCAGCGTCTCTCCCGGGACAGGGTGGAATGAGCAGTTCTTC,CSVSPGTGWNEQFF
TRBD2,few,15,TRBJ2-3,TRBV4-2,TGTGCCAGCAGCCAAGTTACTAGCGGAACAGATACGCAGTATTTT,CASSQVTSGTDTQYF